This is a list of T cell receptor beta chains from one sample in a study of cytomegalovirus exposure and HLA in healthy donors. The table came from immunoSEQ multiplex PCR; TCRdb's copy has only in-frame clones and leaves some out. The table records tens of thousands of clones, 82% of them present only once. Sequenced: PBMCs. The receptors shown here come from a man under 40 in good health and CMV-seropositive. The CDR3 runs from the conserved cysteine through the conserved F or W. A D gene is named only where the DNA matches it firmly. Only part of the rows carry a size: once, few, many, or a class if the clone is expanded.

j_call d_call cdr3_length v_call clone_size cdr3_nt cdr3_aa
TRBJ1-3 TRBD1 15 TRBV9 - TGTGCCAGCAGCGTTCGGACAGGGACTGGAAACACCATATATTTT CASSVRTGTGNTIYF
TRBJ2-1 - 14 TRBV6-4 - TGTGCCAGCAGTGTAGAGCTAGCTGGCAATGAGCAGTTCTTC CASSVELAGNEQFF
TRBJ2-7 TRBD1 15 TRBV14 - TGTGCCAGCAGCAAGTCGACAGGGAGCTCCTACGAGCAGTACTTC CASSKSTGSSYEQYF
TRBJ1-2 - 15 TRBV27 - TGTGCCAGCATCCCTCGCGCGGGGCAGGGAAATGGCTACACCTTC CASIPRAGQGNGYTF
TRBJ1-1 - 15 TRBV5-4 - TGTGCCAGCAGGCCGCGACAGGAGCCTAACACTGAAGCTTTCTTT CASRPRQEPNTEAFF
TRBJ2-1 TRBD1 15 TRBV5-1 - TGCGCCAGCAGCTCAACAGGGGGTTTCTACAATGAGCAGTTCTTC CASSSTGGFYNEQFF
TRBJ2-7 - 18 TRBV21-1 - TGTGCCAGCAGCGAGCCGGGACTAGCGGGGGAAAGCTCCTACGAGCAGTACTTC CASSEPGLAGESSYEQYF
TRBJ2-3 - 15 TRBV28 - TGTGCCAGCAGCTACATGCCCGGGGGCACAGATACGCAGTATTTT CASSYMPGGTDTQYF
TRBJ2-7 - 16 TRBV5-1 once TGCGCCAGCAGCTTGGTCGCGGGGCAGGAATCCTACGAGCAGTACTTC CASSLVAGQESYEQYF
TRBJ2-7 - 16 TRBV7-9 few TGTGCCAGCAGCTTAGCGTCGGCGGGACCCAGCTACGAGCAGTACTTC CASSLASAGPSYEQYF
TRBJ2-1 - 14 TRBV5-1 - TGCGCCAGCAGCTGGAGTACCAGATACAATGAGCAGTTCTTC CASSWSTRYNEQFF
TRBJ2-1 TRBD1 15 TRBV6-1 - TGTGCCAGCAGTGAGGGGGACAGGGTGGGCAATGAGCAGTTCTTC CASSEGDRVGNEQFF
TRBJ1-6 - 15 TRBV27 few TGTGCCAGCAGTTTAGAGAGCTCCTATAATTCACCCCTCCACTTT CASSLESSYNSPLHF
TRBJ1-2 - 15 TRBV21-1 - TGTGCCAGCAGCAAAGGAGGGACAGAAGACTATGGCTACACCTTC CASSKGGTEDYGYTF
TRBJ1-5 TRBD1 18 TRBV2 - TGTGCCAGCAGTGAAGACAGGGGAAGGCGATTTAGCAATCAGCCCCAGCATTTT CASSEDRGRRFSNQPQHF
TRBJ2-1 - 14 TRBV5-1 - TGCGCCAGCAGTCGTACTAACTCCTACAATGAGCAGTTCTTC CASSRTNSYNEQFF
TRBJ2-1 - 13 TRBV2 - TGTGCCAGCAGTGAACAGCAGGCTAGCCAGCAGTTCTTC CASSEQQASQQFF